This T cell receptor (beta chain) is from a study of CD8 T cells in Susac syndrome. TCR beta was sequenced from blood CD8+ and CD4+ T cells. Control patients had untreated stable or active relapsing-remitting multiple sclerosis by revised McDonald criteria. FACS was used to enrich TEMRA cells, whereas the CD8+ and CD4+ T cells were obtained by negative isolation. CDR1 and CDR2 (germline): SGDLS, YYNGEE. This CDR3 has 15 amino acids. The J segment lost 5 bases and the V segment lost 0 bases, leaving 4 bases of the junction unmatched. Random hexamers served to reverse transcribe roughly 0.45 to 1 ug RNA. The TCR beta CDR3 was amplified by immunoSEQ multiplex PCR across 54 Vbeta, 13 Jbeta. In TCRdb, the immunoSEQ multiplex PCR reads were re-called with MiXCR into one record per CDR3 protein. The repertoire consists of 300,000 or so distinct CDR3 sequences, with about 90% occurring once and the leading ten covering 0.065%.

The rearrangement uses TRBV9 and TRBJ2-1, with 8 bases fitting TRBD2. Input material: CD4+ T cells from PBMCs. The origin of this receptor is a human donor with multiple sclerosis. In DNA, the CDR3 is TGTGCCAGCAGCGTAGGGGGGACTAGGAACAATGAGCAGTTCTTC. Protein product: CASSVGGTRNNEQFF. Together with reference TRBV9 and TRBJ2-1, the CDR3 gives the full variable domain: DSGVTQTPKHLITATGQRVTLRCSPRSGDLSVYWYQQSLDQGLQFLIQYYNGEERAKGNILERFSAQQFPDLHSELNLSSLELGDSALYFCASSVGGTRNNEQFFGPGTRLTVL.